Presented here are 13 T cell receptor beta chains from one specimen sequenced in a study of blood T cell repertoires in COVID-19. TCRdb's table, derived via immunoSEQ multiplex PCR, lists solely in-frame clones and lacks some. In the table there are about 230,000 clones, around 86% of which are singletons. The sample taken for sequencing was peripheral blood. The source is a man aged 50 to 59 with COVID-19, enrolled during active disease.

This rearrangement joins TRBV30 to TRBJ2-1; 10 bases are shared with TRBD2. The V gene end was trimmed by 6 bases and the J gene end by 4 bases; junction bases not matched to a gene: 3. The germline V gene has CDR1 GTSNPN and CDR2 SVGIG (reference sequence). The CDR3 is 13 amino acids. The CDR3 region has the DNA TGTGCCTGCAAGCGGGGGGGGTACAATGAGCAGTTCTTC. It encodes CACKRGGYNEQFF.

This clone showed up just a few times. The rearrangement links TRBV5-1 to TRBJ2-1, with TRBD2 identical over 12 bases. Trimming at V came to 4 bases and at J to 0 bases, leaving 8 bases not matched to a gene. This CDR3 region has 18 residues. Germline V lookup: CDR1 SGHRS, CDR2 YFSETQ. The CDR3 region is CASSMGLAGLSSYNEQFF. CDR3 DNA: TGCGCCAGCAGCATGGGACTAGCGGGTTTGAGCTCCTACAATGAGCAGTTCTTC.

The chain links TRBV7-2 to TRBJ2-1, with D perhaps matching TRBD1 (5 bases). Germline-derived CDR1 and CDR2 are SGHTA and FQGNSA. V lost 3 bases and J 4 bases, leaving 7 bases between the germline ends. This CDR3 contains 13 residues. The CDR3 sequence: CASSLDKYNEQFF. As DNA, the CDR3 is TGTGCCAGCAGCTTGGACAAGTACAATGAGCAGTTCTTC.

The chain has TRBV16 and TRBJ2-5, with 15 bases lining up with TRBD2. V was pared by 0 bases and J by 1 base, with 3 bases of the junction left unmatched. From germline, CDR1 is KGHSY and CDR2 FQNENV. The CDR3 runs 18 residues. CDR3 sequence reads: CASSQSGTSGGLQETQYF. CDR3 DNA: TGTGCCAGCAGCCAATCGGGGACTAGCGGGGGGCTCCAAGAGACCCAGTACTTC.

The chain joins TRBV6-1 to TRBJ2-7, with TRBD1 identical over 11 bases. After removal of 3 bases from V and 1 base from J, the junction contained 5 bases not matched to a gene. CDR1 and CDR2 (germline): MNHNS, SASEGT. The CDR3 loop spans 16 amino acids. The CDR3 loop reads CASSDGGQGASYEQYF. CDR3 DNA: TGTGCCAGCAGTGACGGAGGACAGGGGGCTTCCTACGAGCAGTACTTC.

The chain carries TRBV27 and TRBJ2-7; D ambiguous. Per the germline V gene, CDR1 is MNHEY and CDR2 is SMNVEV (reference sequence). V lost 10 bases, J lost 3 bases, and 16 bases lay in between. The CDR3 runs 13 residues. CDR3 nucleotide sequence: TGTGCCACTAAGAGGTCCGGCCTCTACGAGCAGTACTTC. Translated, it gives CATKRSGLYEQYF.

This clone has only a few counts. The J gene is TRBJ1-2, the V gene TRBV5-4, with 8 positions matching TRBD1. Germline trimming cut 2 bases from V and 3 bases from J; bases unmatched to any gene: 9. Germline lookup yields CDR1 SGHNT and CDR2 YYREEE (reference sequence). This CDR3 comprises 16 residues. This chain's CDR3 is CASSFVFQGADYGYTF. CDR3 in DNA: TGTGCCAGCAGCTTCGTCTTTCAGGGGGCCGACTATGGCTACACCTTC. The whole variable domain, remainder taken from reference TRBV5-4 and TRBJ1-2, is ETGVTQSPTHLIKTRGQQVTLRCSSQSGHNTVSWYQQALGQGPQFIFQYYREEENGRGNFPPRFSGLQFPNYSSELNVNALELDDSALYLCASSFVFQGADYGYTFGSGTRLTVV.

This chain connects TRBV7-2 to TRBJ2-5, with 16 bases lining up with TRBD2. The CDR3 extends over 17 amino acids. The J segment lost 7 bases and the V segment lost 0 bases, leaving 5 bases of the junction unmatched. CDR1 is SGHTA, CDR2 FQGNSA, per germline. In DNA, the CDR3 is TGTGCCAGCAGCTTAGCGGAGGGACTAGCGGGGGGGAGGACCCAGTACTTC. Residues: CASSLAEGLAGGRTQYF.

The chain uses TRBV7-8 and TRBJ1-2, with D possibly matching TRBD1 (5 bases). Germline V gives CDR1 SGHVS, CDR2 FQNEAQ. This CDR3 comprises 14 residues. V shed 5 bases and J shed 8 bases, with 18 bases lying between them. The CDR3 spells CASSIQGGEWGYTF. The CDR3 nucleotides read TGTGCCAGCAGCATCCAGGGCGGGGAATGGGGCTACACCTTC.

This clone was detected only a few times. Here the CDR3 DNA reads TGTGCCAGCAGCCCTAATAAGGCGGGGGGCCGGGGCTACACCTTC. Translated: CASSPNKAGGRGYTF. This sequence joins TRBV7-9 and TRBJ1-2; a weak D match, TRBD1 (6 bases). V lost 5 bases, J lost 8 bases, and 21 bases lay in between. Germline V lookup: CDR1 SEHNR, CDR2 FQNEAQ (reference sequence). The CDR3 runs to 15 residues. Together with reference TRBV7-9 and TRBJ1-2, the CDR3 gives the full variable domain: DTGVSQNPRHKITKRGQNVTFRCDPISEHNRLYWYRQTLGQGPEFLTYFQNEAQLEKSRLLSDRFSAERPKGSFSTLEIQRTEQGDSAMYLCASSPNKAGGRGYTFGSGTRLTVV.

This chain joins TRBV10-1 and TRBJ2-1, with D uncertain. Germline V gene data show CDR1 as WNHNN and CDR2 as SYGVQD (reference sequence). V shed 8 bases and J shed 12 bases, with 17 bases lying between them. The CDR3 totals 12 residues. CDR3 nucleotides: TGCGCCAGCTCATCGTCACCGGGTCGGCAGTTCTTC. Translated, it gives CASSSSPGRQFF.

The J gene is TRBJ1-2, the V gene TRBV6-5; D is unclear. Trimming shortened V by 2 bases and J by 7 bases, and 11 bases separated the two germline ends. The CDR3 extends over 13 amino acids. Germline V gives CDR1 MNHEY, CDR2 SVGAGI. Here the CDR3 reads CASSYGPGGGYTF. The CDR3 bases are TGTGCCAGCAGTTACGGTCCCGGCGGTGGCTACACCTTC.

The chain couples TRBV18 to TRBJ2-5, with D perhaps TRBD1 (6 bases). Germline V gene sequence: CDR1 KGHSH, CDR2 LQKENI. This CDR3 is built from 16 residues. V dropped 2 bases and J dropped 4 bases, with 17 bases sitting between them. The DNA for the CDR3 is TGTGCCAGCTCACCATCAACGACCCAGGGGACAGAGACCCAGTACTTC. Protein sequence: CASSPSTTQGTETQYF. Filled out from reference TRBV18 and TRBJ2-5, the complete variable domain reads NAGVMQNPRHLVRRRGQEARLRCSPMKGHSHVYWYRQLPEEGLKFMVYLQKENIIDESGMPKERFSAEFPKEGPSILRIQQVVRGDSAAYFCASSPSTTQGTETQYFGPGTRLLVL.